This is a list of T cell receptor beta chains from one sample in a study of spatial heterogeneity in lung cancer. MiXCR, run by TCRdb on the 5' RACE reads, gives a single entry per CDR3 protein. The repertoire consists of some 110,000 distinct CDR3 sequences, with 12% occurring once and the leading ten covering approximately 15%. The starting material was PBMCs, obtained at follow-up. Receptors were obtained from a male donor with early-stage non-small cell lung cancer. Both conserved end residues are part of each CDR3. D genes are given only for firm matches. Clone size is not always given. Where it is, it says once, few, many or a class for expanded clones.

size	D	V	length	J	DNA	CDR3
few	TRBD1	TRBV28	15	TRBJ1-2	TGTGCCAGCAGACCTCCCACGACAGGGGCCTATGGCTACACCTTC	CASRPPTTGAYGYTF
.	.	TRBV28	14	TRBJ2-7	TGTGCCAGCAGCGCCGCGGGTCAGAACTACGAGCAGTACTTC	CASSAAGQNYEQYF
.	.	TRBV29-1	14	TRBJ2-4	TGCAGCGCCGGGATGGGGATAGCCAAAAACATTCAGTACTTC	CSAGMGIAKNIQYF
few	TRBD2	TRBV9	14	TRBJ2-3	TGTGCCAGCAGCGCGGGGACTATCCGGGATACGCAGTATTTT	CASSAGTIRDTQYF
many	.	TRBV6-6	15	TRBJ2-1	TGTGCCAGCAGTTCGGACAGCTTCTCCTACAATGAGCAGTTCTTC	CASSSDSFSYNEQFF
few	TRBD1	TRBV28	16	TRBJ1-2	TGTGCCAGCAGGCCAACCATCGACAGGGGCGGCTATGGCTACACCTTC	CASRPTIDRGGYGYTF
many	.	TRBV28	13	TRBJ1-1	TGTGCCAGCAGTTTTCGGCCGAACACTGAAGCTTTCTTT	CASSFRPNTEAFF
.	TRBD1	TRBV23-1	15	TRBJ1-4	TGCGCCAGCAGTCGCGTCCGGGACAGTGGCGAAAAACTGTTTTTT	CASSRVRDSGEKLFF
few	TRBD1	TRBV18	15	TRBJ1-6	TGTGCCAGCTCACCCGGACAGGTGGCTAATTCACCCCTCCACTTT	CASSPGQVANSPLHF
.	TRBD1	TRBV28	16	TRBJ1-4	TGTGCCAGCAGTTTAAGGGCGGGACAGGGGGCCCTGAAACTGTTTTTT	CASSLRAGQGALKLFF
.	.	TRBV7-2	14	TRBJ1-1	TGTGCCAGCAGCTTAGCTCGGGGAGGGCAGTATCTTTTCTTT	CASSLARGGQYLFF
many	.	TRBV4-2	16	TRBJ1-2	TGTGCCAGCAGCCAAGCTCATTTAACAGTTTACTATGGCTACACCTTC	CASSQAHLTVYYGYTF
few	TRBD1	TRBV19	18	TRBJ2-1	TGTGCCAGTAGTACTCTCGGATGGGACAGGGGGTCCTACAATGAGCAGTTCTTC	CASSTLGWDRGSYNEQFF
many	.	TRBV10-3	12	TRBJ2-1	TGTGCCATCAGTGAGGGGGCGAATGAGCAGTTCTTC	CAISEGANEQFF
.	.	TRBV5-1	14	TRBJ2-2	TGCGCCAGCAGCTTGCAGAGTACTACCGGGGAGCTGTTTTTT	CASSLQSTTGELFF
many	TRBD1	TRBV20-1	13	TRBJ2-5	TGCAGTGCCAGAGGGGACAGGAAAGAGACCCAGTACTTC	CSARGDRKETQYF
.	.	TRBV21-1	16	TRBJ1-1	TGTGCCAGCCCCTGCAAAAGTGTGACAGGGGGCACTGAGGCTTTCTTT	CASPCKSVTGGTEAFF
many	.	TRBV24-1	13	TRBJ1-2	TGTGCCACCAGTGATGTCAGGGGTTATGGCTACACCTTC	CATSDVRGYGYTF
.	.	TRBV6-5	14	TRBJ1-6	TGTGCCAGCAGTGAAGGGACGGAGTATTCACCCCTCCACTTT	CASSEGTEYSPLHF
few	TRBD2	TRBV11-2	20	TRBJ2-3	TGTGCCAGCAGCTCCCCCACTAGCGGGGGGGGGATTGCTAGCACAGATACGCAGTATTTT	CASSSPTSGGGIASTDTQYF
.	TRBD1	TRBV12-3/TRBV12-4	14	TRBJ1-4	TGTGCCAGCAGCCAATCGACAGGGAGAGGGAAACTGTTTTTT	CASSQSTGRGKLFF
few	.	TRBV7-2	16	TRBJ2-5	TGTGCCAGCAGCTTAGAGTACGTGGCAGCCCAAGAGACCCAGTACTTC	CASSLEYVAAQETQYF
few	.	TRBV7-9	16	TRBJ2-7	TGTGCCAGCAGCGCAGGAGGGGGCTCGGGAATCTACGAGCAGTACTTC	CASSAGGGSGIYEQYF
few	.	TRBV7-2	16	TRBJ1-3	TGTGCCAGCAGCTTAGAAGAAGCCATCTCTGGAAACACCATATATTTT	CASSLEEAISGNTIYF
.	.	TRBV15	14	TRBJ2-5	TGTGCCACCAGCTCGATGAGGGTACAAGAGACCCAGTACTTC	CATSSMRVQETQYF
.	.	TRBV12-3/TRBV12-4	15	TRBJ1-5	TGTGCCAGCAGTTTAGTCGGGGATAGCAATCAGCCCCAGCATTTT	CASSLVGDSNQPQHF
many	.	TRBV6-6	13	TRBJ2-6	TGTGCCCACGACGGTTCTGGGGCCAACGTCCTGACTTTC	CAHDGSGANVLTF
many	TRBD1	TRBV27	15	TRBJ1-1	TGTGCCAGCAGTTCCTGGACAGGGGACCGAACTGAAGCTTTCTTT	CASSSWTGDRTEAFF
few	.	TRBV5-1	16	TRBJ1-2	TGCGCCAGCAGCTCGCCCCCCGGGCAGGGGAACTATGGCTACACCTTC	CASSSPPGQGNYGYTF
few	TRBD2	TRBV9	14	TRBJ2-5	TGTGCCAGCAGCGTAACTAGCGCCAGAGAGACCCAGTACTTC	CASSVTSARETQYF
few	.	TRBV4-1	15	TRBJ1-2	TGCGCCAGCAGCCAAGAAACACCCGTCGGCTATGGCTACACCTTC	CASSQETPVGYGYTF
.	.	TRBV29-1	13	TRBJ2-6	TGCAGCGTTGTTCTCTCTGGGGCCAACGTCCTGACTTTC	CSVVLSGANVLTF
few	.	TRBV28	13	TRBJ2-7	TGTGCCAGCAGTTCCCCCCTGGTATACGAGCAGTACTTC	CASSSPLVYEQYF
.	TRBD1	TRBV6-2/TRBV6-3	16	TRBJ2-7	TGTGCCAGCAGCCTCCTCGGGACAGGGAGCTCCTACGAGCAGTACTTC	CASSLLGTGSSYEQYF
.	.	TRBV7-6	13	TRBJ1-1	TGTGCCAGCAGCTTATTAGCTAGCACTGAAGCTTTCTTT	CASSLLASTEAFF
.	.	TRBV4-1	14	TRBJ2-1	TGCGCCAGCAGCCAAAACCAGGCAAGGAATGAGCAGTTCTTC	CASSQNQARNEQFF
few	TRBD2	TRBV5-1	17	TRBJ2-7	TGCGCCAGCAGCTTGGCCGTCGGCGGGGGGCATACCTACGAGCAGTACTTC	CASSLAVGGGHTYEQYF
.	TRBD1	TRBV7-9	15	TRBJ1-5	TGTGCCAGCAGCACCGGGACAGGGGGCCTTCAGCCCCAGCATTTT	CASSTGTGGLQPQHF
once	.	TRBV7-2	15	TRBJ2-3	TGTGCCAGCAGCCCCGTCCGGGCTAGCCGGGATACGCAGTATTTT	CASSPVRASRDTQYF
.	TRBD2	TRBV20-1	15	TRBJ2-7	TGCAGTGCCACACCGCGGGGGTACGAAGACTACGAGCAGTACTTC	CSATPRGYEDYEQYF
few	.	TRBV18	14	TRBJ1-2	TGTGCCAGCTCACCAATGACAACAGGGAATGGCTACACCTTC	CASSPMTTGNGYTF
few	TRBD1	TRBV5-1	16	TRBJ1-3	TGCGCCAGCAGCAACACAGGGGTACGCTCTGGAAACACCATATATTTT	CASSNTGVRSGNTIYF
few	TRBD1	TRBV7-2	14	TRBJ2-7	TGTGCCAGCAGCCTGGGACAGACCACCTACGAGCAGTACTTC	CASSLGQTTYEQYF
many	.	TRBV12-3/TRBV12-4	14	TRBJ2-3	TGTGCCAGCAGTTTACCCCCGGGGTCAGATACGCAGTATTTT	CASSLPPGSDTQYF
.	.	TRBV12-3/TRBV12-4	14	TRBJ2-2	TGTGCCAGCAGAAAAGACGGGAACACCGGGGAGCTGTTTTTT	CASRKDGNTGELFF
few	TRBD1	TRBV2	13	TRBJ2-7	TGTGCCAGCAGTTCGGACAGGGGAGGTGAGCAGTACTTC	CASSSDRGGEQYF
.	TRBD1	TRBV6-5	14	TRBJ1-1	TGTGCCAGCAGTTACCGGACAGGGGACACTGAAGCTTTCTTT	CASSYRTGDTEAFF